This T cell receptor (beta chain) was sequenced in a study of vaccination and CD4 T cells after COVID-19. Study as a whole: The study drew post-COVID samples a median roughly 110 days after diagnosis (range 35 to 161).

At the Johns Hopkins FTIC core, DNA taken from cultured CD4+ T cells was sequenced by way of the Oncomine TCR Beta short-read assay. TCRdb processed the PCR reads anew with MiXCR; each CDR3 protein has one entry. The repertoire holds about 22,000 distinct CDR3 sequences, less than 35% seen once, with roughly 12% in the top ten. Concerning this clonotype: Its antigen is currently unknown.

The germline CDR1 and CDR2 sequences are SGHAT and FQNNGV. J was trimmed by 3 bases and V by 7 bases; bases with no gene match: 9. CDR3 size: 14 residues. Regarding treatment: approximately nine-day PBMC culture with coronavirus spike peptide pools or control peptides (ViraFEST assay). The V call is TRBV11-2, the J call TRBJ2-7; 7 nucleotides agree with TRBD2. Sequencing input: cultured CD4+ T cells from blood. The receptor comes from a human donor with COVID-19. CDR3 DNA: TGTGCCAGCACCGACCCAGGCGGGGGCTACGAGCAGTACTTC. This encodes CASTDPGGGYEQYF.